Sequencing of this TCR beta chain was carried out in a study of Siglec-9 on CD8 T cells in melanoma. Overall study findings and caveats: Siglec-9 reportedly marks and regulates an effector memory CD8+ T-cell subset apparently accumulating in melanoma tumors.

TCRdb keeps only in-frame clones here, not all; method: immunoSEQ multiplex PCR. Counted here are around 39,000 clones, more than 65% occurring once; the ten biggest clones make up approximately 1.8%. Comments on this clone: No antigen is known for it.

The CDR3 loop spans 15 amino acids. V trimming: 5 bases; J trimming: 2 bases; junction bases outside the gene matches: 8. The germline gives CDR1 PRHDT, CDR2 FYEKMQ (reference sequence). The sequencing sample was made of Siglec-9- CD8+ T cells sorted from blood. V and J are TRBV13 and TRBJ2-7; 8 positions match TRBD1. The TCR sequence derives from a human donor in good health. The CDR3 nucleotides read TGTGCCAGCAGCACGTCCGGGACAGGAACCTACGAGCAGTACTTC. Protein product: CASSTSGTGTYEQYF.